Included here is one TCR beta chain sequence, with context. Antigen specificity is unknown. This entry comes from a study of beta chain features in type 1 diabetes. The study, taken as a whole, reports: Relative to healthy donors, patients appeared to have naive, central memory and Treg TCRB repertoires that were more similar.

CDR3 length equals 15 residues. V dropped 4 bases and J dropped 6; count of bases not matched to a gene: 8. In germline, CDR1 is SGHRS, CDR2 YFSETQ. TCRB transcripts that were expressed got sequenced, as all of the isolated RNA had been reverse transcribed. Libraries were prepared by immunoSEQ multiplex PCR; TCRdb keeps only in-frame clonotypes and omits some of them. The repertoire holds more than 300,000 clones, with approximately 15% as singletons. Sequenced: naive CD4+ T cells from blood. The chain employs TRBV5-1 and TRBJ2-1, with TRBD1 identical over 9 bases. The sequence came from a woman aged 18-35 years in good health. CDR3 nucleotides: TGCGCCAGCAGCCCGACTGGGACAGGGTCCAATGAGCAGTTCTTC. It translates to CASSPTGTGSNEQFF.